The 26 T cell receptor beta chains presented below share a single source sample, sequenced in a study of response to subunit inactivated influenza vaccine (dated by TCRdb to the late 2010s). Library creation used RT-PCR. Sequencing instrument: Illumina HiSeq 2500. TCRdb handled the public reads itself, with Q25 trimming in fastp and clone calling in MiXCR, and kept productive beta chains. All rows with the same CDR3 protein become a single entry with the most common DNA and genes. A total of roughly 710,000 distinct CDR3 sequences appear in this sample, 13% to 15% of them only once. The top ten hold 7.6% of the sample. The source material was PBMCs from blood, sampled 14 to 15 days before vaccination. These receptors were taken from a man in his fifties or sixties who received an inactivated influenza vaccine. Donor details come from another sample of the same person, matched by shared clones.

Here the CDR3 reads CASSSTGMVYHEQYF. DNA of the CDR3: TGTGCCAGCAGTTCTACAGGGATGGTTTACCACGAGCAGTACTTC. The rearrangement links TRBV6-2 or TRBV6-3 to TRBJ2-7; tentative D call: TRBD1 (6 bases). The V end lost 4 bases, the J end lost 5 bases, and 18 bases lay between the germline ends. The CDR3 runs to 15 residues. Germline CDR1 is MNHEY and CDR2 is SVGEGT.

This clonotype has a handful of counts. The chain has TRBV6-1 and TRBJ2-5, with D perhaps TRBD1 or TRBD2 (5 bases each). The V end lost 1 base, the J end lost 5 bases, and 17 bases lay between the germline ends. This CDR3 region has 16 residues. CDR1 MNHNS and CDR2 SASEGT come from the germline V gene. CDR3 DNA sequence: TGTGCCAGCAGTGAAGGAGGGATCCTTGAGGGGGAGACCCAGTACTTC. This sequence encodes CASSEGGILEGETQYF.

This sequence joins TRBV5-1 and TRBJ1-2, with TRBD1 matching 9 bases. The CDR3 extends over 17 amino acids. V shed 5 bases and J 2 bases; nucleotides not matched to a gene: 13. CDR1 and CDR2 from the germline V gene are SGHRS and YFSETQ. This chain's CDR3 is CASSPAETGGLNYGYTF. CDR3 bases: TGCGCCAGCAGTCCGGCGGAGACAGGGGGGTTAAACTATGGCTACACCTTC.

The rearrangement uses TRBV30 and TRBJ1-1; D is ambiguous. Germline values: CDR1 GTSNPN, CDR2 SVGIG (reference sequence). The CDR3 covers 16 residues. Trimming left V 0 bases short and J 1 base short, with 15 bases between. The CDR3 DNA sequence: TGTGCCTGGAGTGTAACCCCTCGGCTCGGGAACACTGAAGCTTTCTTT. Protein product: CAWSVTPRLGNTEAFF.

The table lists this clonotype with a few counts. J is TRBJ1-5 and V is TRBV20-1, with D maybe TRBD1 (6 bases). Per the germline V gene, CDR1 is DFQATT and CDR2 is SNEGSKA (reference sequence). Trimming removed 1 base at V and 4 bases at J, with 8 bases between. The CDR3 spans 13 residues. The chain's CDR3 is CSARAGVNQPQHF. For the CDR3, the DNA is TGCAGTGCTAGAGCAGGGGTGAATCAGCCCCAGCATTTT.

This clonotype occurred a few times. V usage is TRBV10-3 and J usage is TRBJ1-5; TRBD1 matches 8 bases. Germline V gene data show CDR1 as ENHRY and CDR2 as SYGVKD. CDR3 size: 16 residues. Trimming at V came to 6 bases and at J to 0 bases, leaving 7 bases not matched to a gene. CDR3 amino acids: CAISTDRAYSNQPQHF. The CDR3, as DNA: TGTGCCATCAGCACGGACAGGGCGTATAGCAATCAGCCCCAGCATTTT.

This chain links TRBV28 with TRBJ1-1; 8 bases match TRBD1. CDR3 length: 15 amino acids. V trimming: 6 bases; J trimming: 5 bases; junction bases outside the gene matches: 11. Germline lookup yields CDR1 MDHEN and CDR2 SYDVKM. The CDR3 here is CASRTGVRGKTEAFF. The CDR3 DNA reads as TGTGCCAGCAGGACAGGGGTTAGGGGGAAAACTGAAGCTTTCTTT.

This chain uses TRBV11-1 with TRBJ2-2; the D gene is possibly TRBD2 (6 bases). Germline assignment: CDR1 SGHAT and CDR2 FQDESV (reference sequence). There are 14 residues in the CDR3. The V end lost 1 base, the J end lost 6 bases, and 9 bases lay between the germline ends. CDR3 protein: CASSLGLVPGELFF. For the CDR3, the DNA is TGTGCCAGCAGCTTAGGACTAGTCCCCGGGGAGCTGTTTTTT.

On this clonotype: Its ends do not fully match the called genes, so a read error is possible. The chain employs TRBV6-2 or TRBV6-3 and TRBJ1-4; TRBD1 matches 7 bases. The CDR3 runs 11 residues. Germline assignment: CDR1 MNHEY and CDR2 SVGEGT. The DNA of the CDR3 is TGTGCCAGCAGTTCAGGGGGAGGGCCGAGTTTT. Amino acid sequence: CASSSGGGPSF.

Only a few counts were recorded for this clonotype. This CDR3 is CASSQEPNTYNEQFF. The CDR3 bases are TGCGCCAGCAGCCAAGAGCCGAACACCTACAATGAGCAGTTCTTC. This chain links TRBV4-3 with TRBJ2-1, with D unresolved. The CDR3 runs to 15 residues. The germline CDR1 and CDR2 sequences are LGHNA and YSLEER. V was cut by 0 bases and J by 2 bases, with 8 bases left in between.

This clonotype was counted between two and nine times. This sequence joins TRBV11-2 and TRBJ1-1, with 7 bases identical to TRBD1. V lost 5 bases, J lost 13 bases, and 13 bases stayed unmatched. This CDR3 is 13 amino acids long. Germline assignment: CDR1 SGHAT and CDR2 FQNNGV. The CDR3 loop reads CASSVTGVTVNFF. CDR3 DNA: TGTGCCAGCAGCGTAACAGGGGTGACGGTGAATTTCTTT.

This clonotype was found a few times. J is TRBJ2-3 and V is TRBV18; 11 nucleotides line up with TRBD2. The CDR3 is 22 amino acids. The trim removed 2 bases at V and 0 bases at J, leaving 19 bases unmatched. The germline CDR1 and CDR2 sequences are KGHSH and LQKENI. The CDR3 region is CASSPWSAAGLAGKLSTDTQYF. The CDR3 bases are TGTGCCAGCTCACCATGGTCCGCGGCCGGACTAGCGGGCAAACTTAGCACAGATACGCAGTATTTT.

The CDR3 protein is CASSQDLGRIYEQYF. In nucleotides, the CDR3 is TGCGCCAGCAGCCAAGATTTGGGCAGAATCTACGAGCAGTACTTC. The V call is TRBV4-3, the J call TRBJ2-7, with no clear D. V lost 0 bases, J lost 3 bases, and 12 bases lay in between. Germline CDR1 and CDR2: LGHNA and YSLEER. This CDR3 contains 15 residues.

There are a few counts of this clonotype. The chain couples TRBV7-9 to TRBJ2-2, with D hard to call. CDR3 size: 16 residues. The V gene lost 1 base and the J gene lost 0 bases, with 9 bases spanning the gap. The germline CDR1 and CDR2 sequences are SEHNR and FQNEAQ (reference sequence). The CDR3 is CASSLGRHPNTGELFF. The CDR3 coding sequence is TGTGCCAGCAGCTTAGGAAGACACCCGAACACCGGGGAGCTGTTTTTT. Full variable domain (remainder filled in from reference TRBV7-9 and TRBJ2-2): DTGVSQNPRHKITKRGQNVTFRCDPISEHNRLYWYRQTLGQGPEFLTYFQNEAQLEKSRLLSDRFSAERPKGSFSTLEIQRTEQGDSAMYLCASSLGRHPNTGELFFGEGSRLTVL.

This clonotype has just a few counts. The chain employs TRBV24-1 and TRBJ2-2, with a weak D call TRBD1 (6 bases). Per the germline V gene, CDR1 is KGHDR and CDR2 is SFDVKD. The CDR3 sequence is 19 residues long. V gave up 6 bases and J gave up 5 bases, with 27 bases separating them. The CDR3 here is CATSPLDSTGKQGTGELFF. In DNA, the CDR3 is TGTGCCACCAGTCCTTTGGACTCCACAGGGAAGCAAGGTACCGGGGAGCTGTTTTTT.

This clonotype was seen more than once but under ten times. The chain employs TRBV9 and TRBJ2-1, with 8 bases aligning to TRBD2. This CDR3 is 15 amino acids long. Per germline, CDR1 SGDLS and CDR2 YYNGEE. V shed 3 bases, J shed 8 bases, and the junction held 10 bases outside the gene matches. CDR3 region: CASSDASGRGYEQFF. CDR3 DNA sequence: TGTGCCAGCAGCGACGCCAGCGGGAGAGGGTATGAGCAGTTCTTC.

This clonotype came up many times. V usage is TRBV12-3 or TRBV12-4 and J usage is TRBJ2-5; D is ambiguous. This CDR3 has 13 residues. V dropped 3 bases and J dropped 2 bases, with 7 bases sitting between them. In DNA form, the CDR3 reads TGTGCCAGCAGTTTTGGGATGCAAGAGACCCAGTACTTC. Its translation is CASSFGMQETQYF.

V gene TRBV6-9 combines with J gene TRBJ2-7, with 11 bases matching TRBD1. CDR1 MNHGY and CDR2 SVAAGI come from the germline V gene. V trimming: 3 bases; J trimming: 5 bases; junction bases outside the gene matches: 9. The CDR3 is made up of 16 amino acids. The CDR3 bases are TGTGCCAGCAGTTACCGCGGGACAGGGGGAATCCACGAGCAGTACTTC. It encodes CASSYRGTGGIHEQYF.

This clonotype has a count of ten or more. V is TRBV5-1 and J is TRBJ1-2; D gene unclear. Per the germline V gene, CDR1 is SGHRS and CDR2 is YFSETQ. The CDR3 extends over 15 amino acids. V was cut by 2 bases and J by 2 bases, with 13 bases left in between. For the CDR3, the DNA is TGCGCCAGCAGCTTACGGACCGGTCCCAACTATGGCTACACCTTC. Translating gives CASSLRTGPNYGYTF.

A few counts support this clonotype. The chain has TRBV20-1 and TRBJ2-2; tentative D call: TRBD1 (6 bases). The V and J ends lost 4 bases and 0 bases respectively, with 9 bases between them. This CDR3 region has 14 residues. Germline V CDR1 and CDR2: DFQATT, SNEGSKA (reference sequence). CDR3 region: CSAKWTANTGELFF. The CDR3 region has the DNA TGCAGTGCTAAATGGACAGCGAACACCGGGGAGCTGTTTTTT.

This clonotype was observed many times. The chain recombines TRBV7-2 with TRBJ2-7, with TRBD1 matching 8 bases. The V gene's germline CDR1 is SGHTA and CDR2 FQGNSA. The V segment lost 3 bases and the J segment 3 bases; nucleotides outside the gene matches: 4. The CDR3 consists of 14 residues. The CDR3, as DNA: TGTGCCAGCAGCTTTACGGGACAGGTCTACGAGCAGTACTTC. This codes for CASSFTGQVYEQYF.

The chain is built from TRBV20-1 and TRBJ1-1; D gene unclear. This CDR3 has 12 amino acids. Germline lookup yields CDR1 DFQATT and CDR2 SNEGSKA (reference sequence). Trimming shortened V by 2 bases and J by 7 bases, and 11 bases separated the two germline ends. CDR3 protein: CSARRAWGEAFF. The CDR3 DNA reads TGCAGTGCTAGAAGAGCGTGGGGTGAAGCTTTCTTT.

This clonotype has a handful of counts. The V gene is TRBV6-2 or TRBV6-3, the J gene TRBJ2-7; maybe TRBD2 (5 bases). Per the germline V gene, CDR1 is MNHEY and CDR2 is SVGEGT. CDR3 size: 16 residues. Trimming cost V 0 bases and J 5 bases, with 17 bases left between them. This chain's CDR3 is CASSYSNRAERDEQYF. The CDR3 DNA sequence: TGTGCCAGCAGTTACTCTAACCGAGCGGAGAGAGACGAGCAGTACTTC.

The chain recombines TRBV5-1 with TRBJ2-1; D possibly matches TRBD1 or TRBD2 (5 bases each). With 0 bases removed from V and 2 bases from J, the gap between germline ends came to 12 bases. Germline CDR1 reads SGHRS; CDR2 reads YFSETQ. CDR3 length: 16 amino acids. DNA for the CDR3: TGCGCCAGCAGCTTGGGTCGGGACCAGACCTACAATGAGCAGTTCTTC. Translated, it gives CASSLGRDQTYNEQFF. Based on the CDR3 plus reference TRBV5-1 and TRBJ2-1, the full variable domain is KAGVTQTPRYLIKTRGQQVTLSCSPISGHRSVSWYQQTPGQGLQFLFEYFSETQRNKGNFPGRFSGRQFSNSRSEMNVSTLELGDSALYLCASSLGRDQTYNEQFFGPGTRLTVL.

The table lists this clonotype with a few counts. The chain has TRBV27 and TRBJ2-6; 10 bases match TRBD1. With 2 bases clipped from V and 4 bases from J, the junction kept 11 bases outside the gene matches. Germline CDR1 reads MNHEY; CDR2 reads SMNVEV (reference sequence). This CDR3 is 19 amino acids long. CDR3: CASSLGGGTGVWGANVLTF. CDR3 in DNA: TGTGCCAGCAGTTTAGGTGGAGGGACAGGGGTTTGGGGGGCCAACGTCCTGACTTTC.

This clonotype was seen more than once but under ten times. J is TRBJ2-3 and V is TRBV7-6; 11 nucleotides agree with TRBD2. Trimming removed 5 bases from V and 1 base from J; junction bases left unmatched: 5. Germline loops: CDR1 SGHVS, CDR2 FNYEAQ. The CDR3 is 16 residues long. The CDR3, as DNA: TGTGCCAGCAGCCAACTGACTAGCGGGGGCACAGATACGCAGTATTTT. This gives the protein CASSQLTSGGTDTQYF.